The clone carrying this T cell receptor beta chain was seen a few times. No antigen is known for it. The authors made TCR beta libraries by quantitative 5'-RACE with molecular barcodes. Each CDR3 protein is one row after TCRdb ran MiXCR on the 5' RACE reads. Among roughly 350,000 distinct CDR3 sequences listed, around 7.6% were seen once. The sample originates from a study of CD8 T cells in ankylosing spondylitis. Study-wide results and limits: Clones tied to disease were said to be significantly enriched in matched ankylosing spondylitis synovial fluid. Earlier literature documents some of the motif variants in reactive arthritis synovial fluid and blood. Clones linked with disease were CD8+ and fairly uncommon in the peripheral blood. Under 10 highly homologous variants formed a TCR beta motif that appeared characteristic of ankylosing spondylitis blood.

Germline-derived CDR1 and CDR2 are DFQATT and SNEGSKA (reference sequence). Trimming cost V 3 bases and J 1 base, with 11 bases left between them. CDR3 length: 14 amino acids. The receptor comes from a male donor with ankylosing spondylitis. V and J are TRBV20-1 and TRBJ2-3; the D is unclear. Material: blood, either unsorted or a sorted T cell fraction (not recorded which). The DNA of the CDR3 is TGCAGTGCTAGGAGTGACCTCCGCACAGATACGCAGTATTTT. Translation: CSARSDLRTDTQYF.